This T cell receptor (beta chain) was observed in a study of T cell responses to AZD1222 COVID-19 vaccine (dated by TCRdb to the early 2020s). Regarding the complete study: AZD1222 recipients whose second dose came at about 4 weeks and those whose second dose came at about 12 weeks were combined into one group, since spike-specific TCR depth and breadth did not differ between the two schedules. TCR sequencing covered some 250 trial participants: 200 to 210 given two doses of AZD1222 and 26 given two doses of MenACWY control vaccine. Enrollment into the trials was organized by age into subgroups of 18-55, 56-69 and 70-plus years, and those subgroups contained approximately 160, 26 and 62 TCR-sequenced participants, respectively.

The time point label here, explained by the study, means: baseline before first vaccination. Vaccinee samples came from UK trials COV001 and COV002, including a single-blind randomized controlled phase 2/3 trial of AZD1222 (ChAdOx1 nCoV-19) in healthy adults. Trial participant PBMC samples were collected at day 0 and day 28 after the second dose for TCRbeta chain sequencing. On the study overall, not on this receptor specifically: A significant rise in spike-specific TCR breadth and depth was observed after two AZD1222 doses relative to day 0 and relative to MenACWY recipients. In the small 56-69-year group, the increase in depth fell short of significance, most likely because of low power. Conclusions about previously exposed vaccinees are limited, since just 6 or 7 AZD1222 recipients were seropositive for SARS-CoV-2 at baseline. Vaccine-associated CD4 TCRs spanned the whole spike protein, with dominant responses in regions 160-218 and 743-854. Because no day 14 peak-response samples were available, repertoires were characterized only after the peak T cell response. Epitopes outside the regions mutated in the B.1.351 and B.1.1.7 variants were reportedly recognized by nearly half of the unique spike-specific TCRs. Participants were mostly white British and included more females than males, and it was suggested by the authors that clonal diversity may have been underestimated.

The CDR3 regions of human TCRbeta chains were subjected to immunosequencing. The published analysis was carried out like this. TCRs in the repertoires were compared against a reference library of SARS-CoV-2-specific TCRs that had been generated with the MIRA antigen-specificity platform. Breadth was defined as the fraction of unique TCRs that were SARS-CoV-2-associated. Depth was defined as the fraction of total T cells that were SARS-CoV-2-associated. Using the MIRA data, each spike-specific TCR was assigned both to the spike region to which the TCR was reactive and to a CD4 or CD8 class. Log10-transformed breadth and depth values were compared by one-way ANOVA with Sidak's multiple comparisons tests. The table was pulled from immuneACCESS by TCRdb, which kept in-frame rearrangements only. Such tables lose some clones; where checked, under half of the loss comes from unresolved V genes, and the rest has no known cause. V, J and clone size reflect that table, while D and trimming were determined from the DNA. The sample has around 140,000 clones on record, approximately 90% of them singletons. The ten largest clones capture about 4.7% of the sample.

There are 14 amino acids in the CDR3, from cysteine to phenylalanine inclusive. The DNA shown is the 42-base CDR3, in frame from base 1. Germline trimming: 6 bases from V, 8 bases from J; junction bases outside gene matches: 4. As encoded in the germline V gene, CDR1 is SNHLY while CDR2 is FYNNEI. Points on this clone: Its antigen is unknown. Base qualities are missing; no much larger clone stands one base away.

Recombination connected TRBV2 to TRBJ2-4, and 13 junctional nucleotides match TRBD2. This clonotype was sampled from an adult in good health. The material sequenced was peripheral blood, taken on day 0 of AZD1222 vaccination. The DNA sequence is TGTGCCAGCAGGGGAGGACTAGCGGGAGACATTCAGTACTTC. Translation gives CASRGGLAGDIQYF.